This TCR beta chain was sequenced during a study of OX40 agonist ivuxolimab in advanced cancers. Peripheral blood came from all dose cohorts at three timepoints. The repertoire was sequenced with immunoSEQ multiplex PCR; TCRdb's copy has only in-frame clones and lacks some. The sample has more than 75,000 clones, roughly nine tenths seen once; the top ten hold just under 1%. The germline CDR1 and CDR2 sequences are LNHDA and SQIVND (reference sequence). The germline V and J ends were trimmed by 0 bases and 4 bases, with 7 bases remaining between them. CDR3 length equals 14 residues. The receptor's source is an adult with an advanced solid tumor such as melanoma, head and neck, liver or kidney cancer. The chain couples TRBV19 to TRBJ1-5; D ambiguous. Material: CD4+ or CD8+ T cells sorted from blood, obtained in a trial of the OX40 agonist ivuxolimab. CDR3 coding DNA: TGTGCCAGTAGTATAGAGACAAGGAATCAGCCCCAGCATTTT. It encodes CASSIETRNQPQHF.